There are a few counts of the clone carrying this TCR beta chain. The PCR was carried out with 60 Vbeta primers and 13 Jbeta primers. Method: immunoSEQ multiplex PCR; TCRdb's copy keeps in-frame clones and lacks some. The sample consists of 150,000 to 200,000 clones, roughly four fifths of them appearing once. This sample is drawn from a study of cytomegalovirus exposure and HLA in healthy donors. The CDR3 consists of 11 residues. CDR1 and CDR2 (germline): DFQATT, SNEGSKA (reference sequence). Trimming pared 7 bases from V and 4 bases from J, leaving 10 bases between. The chain couples TRBV20-1 to TRBJ1-1; D is ambiguous. This sequence originates from a young man in good health and CMV-seronegative. Sequenced input: PBMCs. Written as DNA, the CDR3 is TGCAGTGGAAGAGGGCTCACTGAAGCTTTCTTT. It codes for CSGRGLTEAFF.